This T cell receptor (beta chain) was retrieved from a study of T-cell memory formation after mild COVID-19. Constant-segment primers were used for 5'RACE, and the resulting TCR alpha and TCR beta cDNA libraries carried sample barcodes and UMIs. TCRdb called the 5' RACE reads again in MiXCR, with one record for every CDR3 protein. The sample yields approximately 300,000 distinct CDR3 sequences, around 15% seen once. CDR1 is MNHEY, CDR2 SVGAGI, per germline. This CDR3 region has 16 residues. Trimming took off 5 bases at V and 0 bases at J, with 14 bases between the two ends. Sequencing was carried out using PBMCs or a T cell subset sorted from them (not recorded which). The receptor comes from a man in his late teens or twenties who had mild COVID-19 (a few samples of this study predate the infection). Cell type and time point are not known. The genes are TRBV6-5 and TRBJ1-3; D call uncertain. The CDR3 nucleotides read TGTGCCAGCAGTGACGGAACAACACGCTCTGGAAACACCATATATTTT. As protein: CASSDGTTRSGNTIYF.